Described below is a single TCR beta chain sequence and its context. Its specificity is unknown. PCR was performed using 60 Vbeta and 13 Jbeta primers. The assay was immunoSEQ multiplex PCR, and TCRdb's table has in-frame clones only and misses some. The sample holds 65,000 to 75,000 clones, 60% to 75% seen once. CDR3 length: 16 amino acids. Germline V CDR1 and CDR2: SGDLS, YYNGEE. V lost 0 bases and J 5 bases, leaving 17 bases between the germline ends. This entry comes from a study of cytomegalovirus exposure and HLA in healthy donors. Points from the study as a whole: Immune exposure information available was restricted to CMV serostatus. While the bulk of TCR sequences proved rare, some public TCRs turned up in many donors.

Sequences were obtained from PBMCs. This chain connects TRBV9 to TRBJ2-5, with D perhaps TRBD1 (5 bases). The TCR was taken from a woman aged 55 to 70 in good health and CMV-seropositive. Here the CDR3 DNA reads TGTGCCAGCAGCGTAGGGCCTCGGACATATGACGAGACCCAGTACTTC. Residues: CASSVGPRTYDETQYF.